The sample holds a few counts of the clone carrying this TCR beta chain. The source of the sample is a study of blood T cell repertoires in COVID-19. Trimming cost V 4 bases and J 8 bases; bases outside gene matches: 4. This CDR3 is 12 amino acids long. In germline, CDR1 is SGHRS, CDR2 YFSETQ. Profiling relied on immunoSEQ multiplex PCR, and the TCRdb table lists in-frame clones only, not all of them. This sample has about 98,000 clones, with less than 85% found just once. Sequencing input: peripheral blood. The TCR comes from a man aged 65-85 years with active or convalescent COVID-19. The rearrangement links TRBV5-1 to TRBJ1-2; 8 nucleotides match TRBD1. The CDR3 protein is CASSPDRGGYTF. DNA for the CDR3: TGCGCCAGCAGCCCAGACAGGGGCGGCTACACCTTC.